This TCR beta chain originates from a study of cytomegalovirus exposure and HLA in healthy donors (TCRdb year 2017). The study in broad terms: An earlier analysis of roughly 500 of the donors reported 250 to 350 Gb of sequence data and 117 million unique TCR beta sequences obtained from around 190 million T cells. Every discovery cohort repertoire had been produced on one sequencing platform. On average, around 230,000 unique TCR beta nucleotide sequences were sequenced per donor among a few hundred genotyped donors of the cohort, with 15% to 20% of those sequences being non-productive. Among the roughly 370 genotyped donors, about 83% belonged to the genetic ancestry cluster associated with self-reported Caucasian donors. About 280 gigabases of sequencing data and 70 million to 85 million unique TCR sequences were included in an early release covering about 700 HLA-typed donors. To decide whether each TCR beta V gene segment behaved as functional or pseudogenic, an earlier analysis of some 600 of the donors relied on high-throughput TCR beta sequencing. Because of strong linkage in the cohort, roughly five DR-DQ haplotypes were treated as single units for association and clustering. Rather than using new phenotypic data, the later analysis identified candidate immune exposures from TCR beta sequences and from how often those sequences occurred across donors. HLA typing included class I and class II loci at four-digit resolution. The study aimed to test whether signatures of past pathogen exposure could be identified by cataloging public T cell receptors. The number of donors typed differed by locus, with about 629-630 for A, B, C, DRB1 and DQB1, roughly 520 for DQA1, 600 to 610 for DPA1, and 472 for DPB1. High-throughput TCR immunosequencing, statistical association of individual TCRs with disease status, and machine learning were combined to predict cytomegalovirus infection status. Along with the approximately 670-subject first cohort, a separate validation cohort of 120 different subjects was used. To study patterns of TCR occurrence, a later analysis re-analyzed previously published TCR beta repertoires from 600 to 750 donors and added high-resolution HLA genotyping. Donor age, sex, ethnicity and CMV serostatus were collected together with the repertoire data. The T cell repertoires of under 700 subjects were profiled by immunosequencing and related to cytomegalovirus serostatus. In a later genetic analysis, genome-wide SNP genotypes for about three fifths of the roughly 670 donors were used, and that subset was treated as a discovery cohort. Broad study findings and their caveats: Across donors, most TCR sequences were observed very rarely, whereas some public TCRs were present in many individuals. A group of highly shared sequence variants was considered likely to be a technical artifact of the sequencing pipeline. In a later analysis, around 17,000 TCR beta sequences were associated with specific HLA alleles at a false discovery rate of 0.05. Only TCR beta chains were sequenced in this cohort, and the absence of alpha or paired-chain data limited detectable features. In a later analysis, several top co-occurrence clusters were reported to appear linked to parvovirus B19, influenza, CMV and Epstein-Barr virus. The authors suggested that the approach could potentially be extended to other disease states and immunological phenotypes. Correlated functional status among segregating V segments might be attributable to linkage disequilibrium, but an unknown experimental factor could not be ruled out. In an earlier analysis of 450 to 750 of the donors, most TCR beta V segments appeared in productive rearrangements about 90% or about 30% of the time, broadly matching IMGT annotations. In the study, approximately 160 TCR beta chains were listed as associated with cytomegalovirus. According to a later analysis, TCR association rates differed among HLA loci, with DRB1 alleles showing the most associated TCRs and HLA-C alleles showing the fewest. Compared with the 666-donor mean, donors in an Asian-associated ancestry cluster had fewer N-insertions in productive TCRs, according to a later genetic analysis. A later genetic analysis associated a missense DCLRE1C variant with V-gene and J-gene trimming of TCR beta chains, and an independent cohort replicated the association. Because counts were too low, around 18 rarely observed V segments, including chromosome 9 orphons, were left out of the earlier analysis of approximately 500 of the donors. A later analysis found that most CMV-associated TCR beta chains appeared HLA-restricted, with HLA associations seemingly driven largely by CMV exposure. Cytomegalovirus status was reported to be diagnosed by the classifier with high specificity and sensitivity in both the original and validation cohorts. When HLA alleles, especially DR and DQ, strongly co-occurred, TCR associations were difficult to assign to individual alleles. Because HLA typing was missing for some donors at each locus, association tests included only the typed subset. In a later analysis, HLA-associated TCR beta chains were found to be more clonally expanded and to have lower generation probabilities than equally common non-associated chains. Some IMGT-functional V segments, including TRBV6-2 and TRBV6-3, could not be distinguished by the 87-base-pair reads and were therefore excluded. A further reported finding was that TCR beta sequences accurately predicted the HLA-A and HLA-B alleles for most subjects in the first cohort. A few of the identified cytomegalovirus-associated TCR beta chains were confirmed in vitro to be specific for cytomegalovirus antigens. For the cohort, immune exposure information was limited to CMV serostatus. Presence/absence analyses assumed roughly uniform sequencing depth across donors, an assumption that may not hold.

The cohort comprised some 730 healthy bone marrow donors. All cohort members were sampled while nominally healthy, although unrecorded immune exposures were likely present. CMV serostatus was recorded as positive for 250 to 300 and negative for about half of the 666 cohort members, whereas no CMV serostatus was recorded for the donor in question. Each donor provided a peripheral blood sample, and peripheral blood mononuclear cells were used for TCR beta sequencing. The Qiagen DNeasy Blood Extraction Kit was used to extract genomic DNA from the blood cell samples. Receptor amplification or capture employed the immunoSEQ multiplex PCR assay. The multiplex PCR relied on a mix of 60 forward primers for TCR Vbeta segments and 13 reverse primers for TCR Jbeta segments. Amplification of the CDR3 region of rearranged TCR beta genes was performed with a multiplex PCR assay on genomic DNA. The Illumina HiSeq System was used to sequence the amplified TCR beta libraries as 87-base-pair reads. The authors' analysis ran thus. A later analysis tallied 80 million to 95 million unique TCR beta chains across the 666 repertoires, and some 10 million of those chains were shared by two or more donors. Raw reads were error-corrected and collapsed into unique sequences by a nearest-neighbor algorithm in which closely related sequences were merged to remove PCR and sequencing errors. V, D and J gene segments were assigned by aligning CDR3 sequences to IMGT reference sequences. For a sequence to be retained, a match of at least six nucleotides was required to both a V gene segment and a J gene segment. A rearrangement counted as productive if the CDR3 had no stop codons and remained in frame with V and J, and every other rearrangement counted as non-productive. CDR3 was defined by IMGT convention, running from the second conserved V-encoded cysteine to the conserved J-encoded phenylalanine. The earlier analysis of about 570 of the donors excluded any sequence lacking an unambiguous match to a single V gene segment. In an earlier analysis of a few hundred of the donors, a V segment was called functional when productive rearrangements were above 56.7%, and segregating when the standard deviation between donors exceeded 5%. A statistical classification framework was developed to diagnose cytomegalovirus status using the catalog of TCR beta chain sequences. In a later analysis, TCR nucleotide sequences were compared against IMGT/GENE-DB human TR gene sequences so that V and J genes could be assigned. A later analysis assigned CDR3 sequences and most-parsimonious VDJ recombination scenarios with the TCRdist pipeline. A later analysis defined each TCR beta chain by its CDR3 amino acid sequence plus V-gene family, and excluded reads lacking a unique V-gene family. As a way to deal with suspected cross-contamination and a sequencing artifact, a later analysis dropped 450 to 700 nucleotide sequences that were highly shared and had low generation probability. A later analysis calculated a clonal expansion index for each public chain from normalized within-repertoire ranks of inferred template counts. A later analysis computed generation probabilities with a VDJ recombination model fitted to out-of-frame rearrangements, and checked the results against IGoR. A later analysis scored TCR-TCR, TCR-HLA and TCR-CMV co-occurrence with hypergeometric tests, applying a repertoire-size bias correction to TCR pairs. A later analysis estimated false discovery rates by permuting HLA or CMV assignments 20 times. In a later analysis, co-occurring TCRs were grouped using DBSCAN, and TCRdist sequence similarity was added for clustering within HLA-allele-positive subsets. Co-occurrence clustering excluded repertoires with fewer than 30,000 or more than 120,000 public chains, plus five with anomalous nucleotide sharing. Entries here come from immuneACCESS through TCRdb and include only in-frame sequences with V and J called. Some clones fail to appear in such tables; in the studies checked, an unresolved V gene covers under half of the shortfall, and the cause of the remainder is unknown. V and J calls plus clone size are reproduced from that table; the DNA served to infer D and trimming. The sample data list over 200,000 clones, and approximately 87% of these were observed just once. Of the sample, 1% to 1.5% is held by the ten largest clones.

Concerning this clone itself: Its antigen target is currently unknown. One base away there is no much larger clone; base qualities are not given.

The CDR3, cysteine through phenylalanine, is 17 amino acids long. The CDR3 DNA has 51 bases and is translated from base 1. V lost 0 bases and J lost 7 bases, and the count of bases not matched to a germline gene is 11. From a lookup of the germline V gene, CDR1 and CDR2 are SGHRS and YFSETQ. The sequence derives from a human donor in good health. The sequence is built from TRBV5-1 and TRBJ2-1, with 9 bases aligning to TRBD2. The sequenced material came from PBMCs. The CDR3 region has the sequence CASSLAAREGRGNEQFF. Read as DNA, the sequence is TGCGCCAGCAGCTTGGCTGCGCGGGAGGGCCGGGGTAATGAGCAGTTCTTC.